The 14 T cell receptor beta chains given below trace back to one sample, sequenced in a study of T cell responses to AZD1222 COVID-19 vaccine. Produced via immunoSEQ multiplex PCR; TCRdb's table is partial and in-frame only. The repertoire holds approximately 300,000 clones, with around 92% as singletons. The starting material was peripheral blood, obtained 28 days after the second AZD1222 dose. These TCRs come from an adult who received the AZD1222 COVID-19 vaccine.

This rearrangement joins TRBV4-2 to TRBJ2-1; 12 nucleotides match TRBD2. There are 19 residues in the CDR3. The trim removed 4 bases at V and 4 bases at J, leaving 14 bases unmatched. Germline V gives CDR1 LGHNA, CDR2 YNFKEQ. The CDR3 DNA follows: TGTGCCAGCAGCCCCCTGGGCCTAGCGGGGGGGCCGGAATACAATGAGCAGTTCTTC. It codes for CASSPLGLAGGPEYNEQFF.

This chain connects TRBV27 to TRBJ1-2; D is possibly TRBD1 (5 bases). The CDR3 has 14 residues. Germline assignment: CDR1 MNHEY and CDR2 SMNVEV (reference sequence). Deletions cut 0 bases from V and 7 bases from J, with 12 bases between. This chain's CDR3 is CASSLSRGIGGYTF. CDR3 DNA sequence: TGTGCCAGCAGTTTATCGAGGGGTATTGGTGGCTACACCTTC.

The chain is built from TRBV10-2 and TRBJ1-5; no clear D. V lost 7 bases to trimming and J lost 7 bases, with 17 bases between them. The CDR3 sequence is 14 residues long. Germline V gene sequence: CDR1 WSHSY, CDR2 SAAADI. DNA for the CDR3: TGCGCCAGCAACCCGTCCCTAAGCGGCCAGCCCCAGCATTTT. It yields the protein CASNPSLSGQPQHF.

The table lists this clone with a count of one. The rearrangement uses TRBV4-1 and TRBJ1-6; D remains ambiguous. The CDR3 contains 13 residues. Trimming cost V 1 base and J 7 bases, with 5 bases left between them. CDR1 MGHRA and CDR2 YSYEKL come from the germline V gene. CDR3 in DNA: TGCGCCAGCAGCCAAGCGGGGAATTCACCCCTCCACTTT. This gives the protein CASSQAGNSPLHF.

The chain carries TRBV18 and TRBJ2-7, with D perhaps matching TRBD1 (6 bases). The CDR3 sequence is 13 residues long. Germline V CDR1 and CDR2: KGHSH, LQKENI. Trimming left V 0 bases short and J 7 bases short, with 10 bases between. In nucleotides, the CDR3 is TGTGCCAGCTCACCACCCGGACAGAGAGAGCAGTACTTC. Translating gives CASSPPGQREQYF.

The chain uses TRBV2 and TRBJ1-6; D is ambiguous. V lost 6 bases to trimming and J lost 14 bases, with 17 bases between them. Germline V gives CDR1 SNHLY, CDR2 FYNNEI. The CDR3 has 13 amino acids. The CDR3 spells CASRPHGAESLHF. CDR3 bases: TGTGCCAGCAGACCACACGGAGCGGAATCCCTCCACTTT.

The chain has TRBV19 and TRBJ1-1; D gene unclear. Trimming removed 2 bases from V and 9 bases from J, with 13 bases in between. This CDR3 spans 13 amino acids. The germline V gene encodes CDR1 LNHDA and CDR2 SQIVND (reference sequence). CDR3 residues: CASSIRSAAQAFF. The CDR3, as DNA: TGTGCCAGTAGTATAAGGTCCGCGGCGCAAGCTTTCTTT.

The chain is built from TRBV10-3 and TRBJ1-1; D is unresolved. Germline V gene data show CDR1 as ENHRY and CDR2 as SYGVKD. Deletions cut 11 bases from V and 4 bases from J, with 14 bases between. This CDR3 region has 12 residues. The CDR3 is CAAHSLGTEAFF. CDR3 DNA: TGTGCCGCCCACAGCCTGGGCACTGAAGCTTTCTTT.

V is TRBV13 and J is TRBJ2-1; 14 positions match TRBD2. The CDR3 contains 17 residues. J gave up 7 bases and V 5 bases, and 10 bases lay outside the gene matches. From germline, CDR1 is PRHDT and CDR2 FYEKMQ (reference sequence). CDR3: CASSPRLAGGPGNEQFF. The DNA of the CDR3 is TGTGCCAGCAGCCCACGACTAGCGGGAGGGCCGGGGAATGAGCAGTTCTTC.

The chain has TRBV27 and TRBJ1-5; the D is unclear. Germline CDR1 is MNHEY and CDR2 is SMNVEV (reference sequence). This CDR3 comprises 13 residues. The ends were cut back, 3 bases at V and 6 bases at J, with 9 bases in the middle. DNA of the CDR3: TGTGCCAGCAGTTTCAGTGGGGTTCAGCCCCAGCATTTT. Its translation: CASSFSGVQPQHF.

J is TRBJ1-2 and V is TRBV13; TRBD1 aligns across 8 bases. The CDR3 covers 14 residues. Trimming took 6 bases from V and 7 from J; bases not matched to a gene: 10. CDR1 is PRHDT, CDR2 FYEKMQ, per germline (reference sequence). DNA of the CDR3: TGTGCCAGCAGACGACTTGGACAGGGTGGTGGCTACACCTTC. This translates into CASRRLGQGGGYTF.

This chain uses TRBV16 with TRBJ2-7, with 11 nucleotides matching TRBD2. The V gene's germline CDR1 is KGHSY and CDR2 FQNENV. The CDR3 totals 15 residues. Germline trimming cut 2 bases from V and 1 base from J; bases unmatched to any gene: 1. In nucleotides, the CDR3 is TGTGCCAGCAGCCAAGGGACTAGCGGTTCCTACGAGCAGTACTTC. This codes for CASSQGTSGSYEQYF.

This clone was observed a handful of times. V is TRBV19 and J is TRBJ1-6; TRBD1 aligns across 9 bases. This CDR3 is 15 amino acids long. V gave up 7 bases and J gave up 10 bases; unmatched junction bases: 11. Germline assignment: CDR1 LNHDA and CDR2 SQIVND (reference sequence). The CDR3 sequence: CASNQDRGTYSPLHF. CDR3 coding DNA: TGTGCCAGTAACCAAGACAGGGGGACATACTCACCCCTCCACTTT.

In this sample, this clone turned up once. In the same sample, other DNA sequences code for this CDR3. The CDR3 sequence is CASSEGQSYEQYF. CDR3 DNA sequence: TGCGCCAGCAGTGAGGGGCAGTCCTACGAGCAGTACTTC. This chain uses TRBV10-2 with TRBJ2-7, with D unclear. This CDR3 has 13 amino acids. The germline V gene encodes CDR1 WSHSY and CDR2 SAAADI. Trimming pared 2 bases from V and 1 base from J, leaving 6 bases between.